This T cell receptor beta chain was found in a study of T-cell reconstitution after alpha-beta-depleted transplantation in children. To note about this clonotype: This sequence may be a read error, since a much larger clone differs from it by one base.

Unique molecular identifiers were incorporated into the prepared TCRbeta library. Each CDR3 protein is one row after TCRdb ran MiXCR on the PCR reads. The table lists about 70,000 distinct CDR3 sequences, 11% of them singletons. Trimming stripped 0 bases from V and 12 bases from J, with 14 bases between. This CDR3 comprises 13 residues. From germline, CDR1 is KGHSH and CDR2 LQKENI. This TCR came from a boy younger than 18 with acute myeloid leukemia, due to receive a stem cell transplant. The rearrangement joins TRBV18 to TRBJ1-2, with D uncertain. Material: PBMCs, obtained before TCRalphabeta/CD19-depleted stem cell transplant. In DNA, the CDR3 is TGTGCCAGCTCACCACCGGTAAAGGAAGGCGACACCTTC. Residues: CASSPPVKEGDTF.